The source of this TCR beta chain is a study of T cell responses to AZD1222 COVID-19 vaccine. Study-wide results and caveats: Repertoire sampling occurred only after the peak T cell response. Spike-specific TCR repertoires showed rising breadth and depth after two AZD1222 doses.

This clone was seen a handful of times. Antigen specificity is unknown. TCRdb's table, derived via immunoSEQ multiplex PCR, lists solely in-frame clones and lacks some. The data hold approximately 120,000 clones, with around 92% observed a single time. The TCR was taken from an adult in good health. Specimen: peripheral blood, collected on day 0 of AZD1222 vaccination.

The CDR3 region has the DNA TGTGCCAGCAGTTCTAACTATGGCTACACCTTC. Its translation: CASSSNYGYTF. V gene TRBV28 combines with J gene TRBJ1-2; D unclear. The germline V gene encodes CDR1 MDHEN and CDR2 SYDVKM. The CDR3 runs 11 residues. V was cut by 4 bases and J by 0 bases, with 0 bases left in between.